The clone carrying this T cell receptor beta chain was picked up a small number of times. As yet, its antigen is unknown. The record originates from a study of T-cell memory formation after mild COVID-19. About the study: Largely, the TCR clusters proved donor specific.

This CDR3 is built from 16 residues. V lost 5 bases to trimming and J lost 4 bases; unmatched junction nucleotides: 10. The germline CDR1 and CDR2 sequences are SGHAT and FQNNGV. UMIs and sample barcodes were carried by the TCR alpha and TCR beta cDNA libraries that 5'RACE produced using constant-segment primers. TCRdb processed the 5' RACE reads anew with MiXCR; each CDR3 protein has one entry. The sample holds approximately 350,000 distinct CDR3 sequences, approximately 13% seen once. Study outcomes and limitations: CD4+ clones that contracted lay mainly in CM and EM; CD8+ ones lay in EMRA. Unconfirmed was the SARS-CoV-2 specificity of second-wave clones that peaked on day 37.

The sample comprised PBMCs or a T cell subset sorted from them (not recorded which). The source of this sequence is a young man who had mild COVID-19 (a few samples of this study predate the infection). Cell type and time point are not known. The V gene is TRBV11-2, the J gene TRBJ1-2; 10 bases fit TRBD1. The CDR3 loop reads CASSPRQGARGYGYTF. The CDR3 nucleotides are TGTGCCAGCAGCCCACGACAGGGGGCCCGCGGCTATGGCTACACCTTC.